Listed here is a single T cell receptor (beta chain). The antigen is undetermined. V was cut by 7 bases and J by 3 bases, with 13 bases left in between. Germline assignment: CDR1 MNHNS and CDR2 SASEGT. The CDR3 is 14 amino acids. In making TCR beta libraries, quantitative 5'-RACE with molecular barcodes was used. TCRdb ran MiXCR on the 5' RACE reads and lists one entry per CDR3 protein. The repertoire includes about 540,000 distinct CDR3 sequences, roughly 12% of them detected once, and 6.8% sits in the top ten. The sample originates from a study of CD8 T cells in ankylosing spondylitis. Regarding the study as a whole: Seemingly characteristic of ankylosing spondylitis blood was a TCR beta motif consisting of under ten highly homologous variants.

The material sequenced was blood, either unsorted or a sorted T cell fraction (not recorded which). The clonotype originates from a male donor with ankylosing spondylitis. The chain links TRBV6-1 to TRBJ1-5; no firm D call. Written as DNA, the CDR3 is TGTGCCAGCACCCCCGGTAGGACCAATCAGCCCCAGCATTTT. Its protein is CASTPGRTNQPQHF.